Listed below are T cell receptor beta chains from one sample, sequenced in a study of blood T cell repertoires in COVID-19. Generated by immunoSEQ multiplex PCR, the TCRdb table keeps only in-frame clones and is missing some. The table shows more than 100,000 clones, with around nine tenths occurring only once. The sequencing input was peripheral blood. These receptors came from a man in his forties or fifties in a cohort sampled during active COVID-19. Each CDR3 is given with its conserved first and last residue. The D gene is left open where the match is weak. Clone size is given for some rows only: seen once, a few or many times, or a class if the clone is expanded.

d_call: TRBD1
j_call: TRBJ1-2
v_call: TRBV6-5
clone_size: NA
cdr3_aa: CASSFEDREYGYTF
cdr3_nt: TGTGCCAGCAGCTTCGAGGACAGGGAATATGGCTACACCTTC

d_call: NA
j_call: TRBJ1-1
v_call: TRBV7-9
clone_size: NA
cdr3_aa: CASSLGGYGEAFF
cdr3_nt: TGTGCCAGCAGCTTAGGGGGCTATGGTGAAGCTTTCTTT

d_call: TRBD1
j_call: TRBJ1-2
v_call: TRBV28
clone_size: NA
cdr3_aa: CASSFGQGYGYTF
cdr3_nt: TGTGCCAGCAGTTTCGGACAGGGGTATGGCTACACCTTC

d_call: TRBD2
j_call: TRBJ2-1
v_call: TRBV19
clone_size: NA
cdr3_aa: CASSTLTSGGVAEQFF
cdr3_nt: TGTGCCAGTAGTACCCTGACTAGCGGGGGGGTCGCTGAGCAGTTCTTC

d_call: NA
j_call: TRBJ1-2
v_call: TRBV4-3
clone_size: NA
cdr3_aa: CASSQDTQDKLYGYTF
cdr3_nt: TGCGCCAGCAGCCAAGATACGCAGGACAAATTATATGGCTACACCTTC

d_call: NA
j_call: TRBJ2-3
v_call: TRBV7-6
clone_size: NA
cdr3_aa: CASSPLSVLTDTQYF
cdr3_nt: TGTGCCAGCAGCCCGCTGTCGGTTCTAACAGATACGCAGTATTTT

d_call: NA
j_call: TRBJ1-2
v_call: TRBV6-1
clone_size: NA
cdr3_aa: CASSEGFVGSNYGYTF
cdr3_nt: TGTGCCAGCAGTGAAGGATTTGTAGGGAGCAACTATGGCTACACCTTC

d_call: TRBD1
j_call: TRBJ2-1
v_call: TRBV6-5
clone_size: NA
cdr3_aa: CASSQRQGFNNEQFF
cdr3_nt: TGTGCCAGCAGTCAAAGACAGGGTTTCAACAATGAGCAGTTCTTC

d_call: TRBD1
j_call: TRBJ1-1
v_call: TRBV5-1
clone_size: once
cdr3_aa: CASSGGQGLNTEAFF
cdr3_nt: TGCGCCAGCAGCGGGGGACAGGGTTTGAACACTGAAGCTTTCTTT

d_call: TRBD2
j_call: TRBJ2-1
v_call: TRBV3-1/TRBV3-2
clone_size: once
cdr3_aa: CASSLSGGAVEQFF
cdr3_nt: TGTGCCAGCAGCCTTAGCGGGGGGGCGGTTGAGCAGTTCTTC

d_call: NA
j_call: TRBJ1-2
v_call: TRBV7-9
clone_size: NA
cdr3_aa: CASSLESGVGYGYTF
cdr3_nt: TGTGCCAGCAGCTTAGAGTCAGGGGTTGGCTATGGCTACACCTTC

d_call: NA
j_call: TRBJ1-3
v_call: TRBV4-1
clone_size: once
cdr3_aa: CASSQDQVGSGNTIYF
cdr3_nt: TGCGCCAGCAGCCAAGATCAGGTCGGCTCTGGAAACACCATATATTTT

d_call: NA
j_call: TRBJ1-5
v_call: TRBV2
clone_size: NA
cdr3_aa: CASQEFYSNQPQHF
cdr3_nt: TGTGCCAGCCAGGAATTTTATAGCAATCAGCCCCAGCATTTT

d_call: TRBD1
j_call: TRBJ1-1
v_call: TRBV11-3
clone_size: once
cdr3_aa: CASSSGQGREAFF
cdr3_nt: TGTGCCAGCAGTTCCGGACAGGGGCGTGAAGCTTTCTTT

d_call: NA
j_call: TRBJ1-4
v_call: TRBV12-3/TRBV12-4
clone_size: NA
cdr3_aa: CASRGGGEKLFF
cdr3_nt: TGTGCCAGCAGGGGAGGCGGTGAAAAACTGTTTTTT

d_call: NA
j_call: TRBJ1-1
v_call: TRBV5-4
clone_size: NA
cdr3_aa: CASSFKTVNTEAFF
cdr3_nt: TGTGCCAGCAGCTTCAAAACAGTTAACACTGAAGCTTTCTTT

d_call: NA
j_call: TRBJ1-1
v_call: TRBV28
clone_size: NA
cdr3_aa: CASSLGVTYLNTEAFF
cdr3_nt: TGTGCCAGCAGTTTAGGAGTCACCTACTTGAACACTGAAGCTTTCTTT

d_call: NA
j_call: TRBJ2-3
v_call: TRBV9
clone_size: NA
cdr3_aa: CASSVAQGRSTDTQYF
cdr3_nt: TGTGCCAGCAGCGTAGCCCAGGGCCGGAGCACAGATACGCAGTATTTT

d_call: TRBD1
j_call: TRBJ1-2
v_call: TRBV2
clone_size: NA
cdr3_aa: CASSQGGGYYGYTF
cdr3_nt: TGTGCCAGCAGTCAAGGGGGCGGATACTATGGCTACACCTTC

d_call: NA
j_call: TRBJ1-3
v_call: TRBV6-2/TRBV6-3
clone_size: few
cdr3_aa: CASSYSGAANTIYF
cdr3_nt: TGTGCCAGCAGTTACTCGGGGGCTGCGAACACCATATATTTT

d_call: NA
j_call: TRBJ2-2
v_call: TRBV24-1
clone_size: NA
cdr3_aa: CATSDPTGELFF
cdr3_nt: TGTGCCACCAGTGATCCAACCGGGGAGCTGTTTTTT

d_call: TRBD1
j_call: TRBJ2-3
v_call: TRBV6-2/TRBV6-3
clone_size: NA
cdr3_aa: CASSYFGTGITDTQYF
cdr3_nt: TGTGCCAGCAGTTACTTTGGGACAGGGATCACAGATACGCAGTATTTT

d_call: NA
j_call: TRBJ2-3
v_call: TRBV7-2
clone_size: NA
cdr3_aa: CASSFKLGGTDTQYF
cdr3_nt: TGTGCCAGCAGCTTTAAATTAGGGGGCACAGATACGCAGTATTTT

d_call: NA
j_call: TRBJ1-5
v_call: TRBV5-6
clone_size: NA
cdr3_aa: CASSLDRHNQPQHF
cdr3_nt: TGTGCCAGCAGCTTGGACAGGCACAATCAGCCCCAGCATTTT

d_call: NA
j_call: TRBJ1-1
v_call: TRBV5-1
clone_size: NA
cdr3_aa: CASSLDSPGVAEAFF
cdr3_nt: TGCGCCAGCAGCTTGGATTCTCCGGGAGTCGCTGAAGCTTTCTTT

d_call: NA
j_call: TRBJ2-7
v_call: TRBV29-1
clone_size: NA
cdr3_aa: CSVRRGSKGYEQYF
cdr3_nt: TGCAGCGTCCGCAGGGGTTCGAAAGGATACGAGCAGTACTTC

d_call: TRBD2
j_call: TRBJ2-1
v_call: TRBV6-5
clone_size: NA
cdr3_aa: CASSLAGATWNEQFF
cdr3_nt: TGTGCCAGCAGTTTAGCGGGGGCCACCTGGAATGAGCAGTTCTTC

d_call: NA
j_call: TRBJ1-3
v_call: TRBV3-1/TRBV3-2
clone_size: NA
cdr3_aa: CASSQGPGMSGNTIYF
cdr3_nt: TGTGCCAGCAGCCAAGGTCCAGGTATGTCTGGAAACACCATATATTTT

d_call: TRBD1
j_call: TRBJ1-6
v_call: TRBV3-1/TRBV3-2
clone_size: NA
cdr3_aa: CASSQAQGTNSPLHF
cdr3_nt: TGTGCCAGCAGCCAAGCACAGGGGACTAATTCACCCCTCCACTTT

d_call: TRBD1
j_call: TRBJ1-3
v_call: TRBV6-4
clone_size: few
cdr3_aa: CASSDSRGPLTGKGNTIYF
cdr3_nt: TGTGCCAGCAGTGACTCGAGGGGCCCGTTGACAGGGAAAGGAAACACCATATATTTT

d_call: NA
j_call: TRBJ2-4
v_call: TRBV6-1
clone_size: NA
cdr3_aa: CASRERGLAKNIQYF
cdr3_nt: TGTGCCAGCAGAGAACGGGGTCTAGCCAAAAACATTCAGTACTTC

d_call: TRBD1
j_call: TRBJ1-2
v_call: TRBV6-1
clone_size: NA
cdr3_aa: CASSETGAARDYGYTF
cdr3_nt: TGTGCCAGCAGTGAGACAGGGGCCGCCCGGGACTATGGCTACACCTTC

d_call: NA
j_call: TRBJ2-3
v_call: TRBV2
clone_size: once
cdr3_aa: CASSEVARSTDTQYF
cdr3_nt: TGTGCCAGCAGCGAGGTAGCGAGGAGCACAGATACGCAGTATTTT

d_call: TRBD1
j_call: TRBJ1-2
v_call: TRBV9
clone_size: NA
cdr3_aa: CASSETGGGVYGYTF
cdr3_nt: TGTGCCAGCAGCGAGACAGGGGGCGGTGTATATGGCTACACCTTC

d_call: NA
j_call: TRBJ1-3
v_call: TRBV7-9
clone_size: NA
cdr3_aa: CASSLSSGKRAGNTIYF
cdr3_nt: TGTGCCAGCAGCCTTTCCTCAGGGAAGCGGGCTGGAAACACCATATATTTT

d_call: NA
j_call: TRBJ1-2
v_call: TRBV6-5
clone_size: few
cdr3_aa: CASSYGPLNNEGYTF
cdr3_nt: TGTGCCAGCAGTTACGGCCCCTTGAACAATGAAGGCTACACCTTC

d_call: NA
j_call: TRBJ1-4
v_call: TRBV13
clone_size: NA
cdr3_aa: CASSNGGNEKLFF
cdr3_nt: TGTGCCAGCAGTAACGGCGGAAATGAAAAACTGTTTTTT

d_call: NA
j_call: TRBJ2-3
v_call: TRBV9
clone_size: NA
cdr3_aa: CASSPRADNPPNF
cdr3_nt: TGTGCCAGCAGCCCCCGAGCCGATAACCCCCCGAATTTT

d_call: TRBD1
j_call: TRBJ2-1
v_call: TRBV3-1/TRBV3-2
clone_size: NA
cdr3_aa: CASKAGTGHNEQFF
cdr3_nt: TGTGCCAGCAAGGCCGGGACAGGGCACAATGAGCAGTTCTTC